These T cell receptor beta chains were read from a single sample in a study of blood T cell repertoires in COVID-19. The method was immunoSEQ multiplex PCR; TCRdb's version includes in-frame clones alone and lacks a portion of them. The table lists 250,000 to 350,000 clones, roughly 88% of them singletons, with roughly 9.1% in the top ten. The sequenced material came from peripheral blood. These TCRs come from a man aged 18-30 years with active or convalescent COVID-19. CDR3s include the opening cysteine and the closing phenylalanine or tryptophan. D genes are given only for firm matches. The size of a clone is reported for some rows only, either as once, few or many, or as a class for expanded clones.

v_call,j_call,clone_size,d_call,cdr3_nt,cdr3_aa
TRBV15,TRBJ1-5,-,-,TGTGCCACCAGCAGACGCCGGAGGGACGTTAATAGCAATCAGCCCCAGCATTTT,CATSRRRRDVNSNQPQHF
TRBV19,TRBJ1-2,-,TRBD1,TGTGCCAGTAGTTTCCCTATCACCGGGACAGGGGACTATGGCTACACCTTC,CASSFPITGTGDYGYTF
TRBV4-2,TRBJ2-7,-,TRBD2,TGTGCCAGCAGCCACGTAATAAAAGGACGGGGGGGATCCTACGAGCAGTACTTC,CASSHVIKGRGGSYEQYF
TRBV7-9,TRBJ1-3,-,TRBD1,TGTGCCAGCAGCTTTACAGGGGCTGGAAACACCATATATTTT,CASSFTGAGNTIYF
TRBV13,TRBJ1-1,once,TRBD1,TGTGCCAGCAGCTTAGGGGGACAGGGGGGCACTGAAGCTTTCTTT,CASSLGGQGGTEAFF
TRBV19,TRBJ1-1,once,-,TGTGCCAGTAGTATCGTGGGGGCTGGCACTGAAGCTTTCTTT,CASSIVGAGTEAFF
TRBV16,TRBJ2-7,-,-,TGTGCCAGCAGCCAATATAATGCCAGGGGCGAGCAGTACTTC,CASSQYNARGEQYF
TRBV6-4,TRBJ1-1,-,-,TGTGCCAGCAGTGACTCGATTGCCAGAATAAACACTGAAGCTTTCTTT,CASSDSIARINTEAFF
TRBV7-2,TRBJ1-3,-,-,TGTGCCAGCAGCTTAGGACTGTCTGGAAACACCATATATTTT,CASSLGLSGNTIYF
TRBV5-1,TRBJ2-2,-,-,TGCGCCAGCAGCTCCCTAGGGAACACCGGGGAGCTGTTTTTT,CASSSLGNTGELFF
TRBV27,TRBJ1-4,-,TRBD1,TGTGCCAGCAGTCCCGACAGGGCTAATGAAAAACTGTTTTTT,CASSPDRANEKLFF
TRBV10-1,TRBJ2-5,-,TRBD2,TGCGCCAGCAGTGAGTCGAGGTCGGGGGGAGAAGAGACCCAGTACTTC,CASSESRSGGEETQYF
TRBV7-6,TRBJ1-1,-,-,TGTGCCAGCAGCTTAGAGGGCAGGGTGGGCACTGAAGCTTTCTTT,CASSLEGRVGTEAFF
TRBV7-2,TRBJ2-5,-,-,TGTGCCAGCAGCCGCAGGGGACCCCAAGAGACCCAGTACTTC,CASSRRGPQETQYF
TRBV4-3,TRBJ2-7,-,TRBD1,TGCGCCAGCAGCCCAGCAGGGACAGGGGGGTTCTACGAGCAGTACTTC,CASSPAGTGGFYEQYF
TRBV6-5,TRBJ1-6,-,-,TGTGCCAGCAGTTGGCAGGGGCAGGATTCACCCCTCCACTTT,CASSWQGQDSPLHF
TRBV2,TRBJ2-5,-,-,TGTGCCAGCAGTGGCCGACGGGGGGCCCAAGAGACCCAGTACTTC,CASSGRRGAQETQYF
TRBV23-1,TRBJ2-7,-,-,TGCGCCAGTCATACTAGCCGGCAGTACTTC,CASHTSRQYF
TRBV7-6,TRBJ2-1,few,TRBD2,TGTGCCAGCAGCTCACCGGGACTAGCGGGGCCGAGCTCCTACAATGAGCAGTTCTTC,CASSSPGLAGPSSYNEQFF
TRBV11-3,TRBJ2-3,-,TRBD2,TGTGCCAGCAGCAAAAGCGGGGGGGCAGATACGCAGTATTTT,CASSKSGGADTQYF
TRBV4-1,TRBJ1-1,-,TRBD1,TGCGCCAGCAGCCAAGGACAGGGTAGAAGCACTGAAGCTTTCTTT,CASSQGQGRSTEAFF
TRBV24-1,TRBJ1-2,-,TRBD1,TGTGCCACCAGTGATGGGACAGTTAGCTATGGCTACACCTTC,CATSDGTVSYGYTF
TRBV6-4,TRBJ2-3,many,TRBD1,TGTGCCAGCAGTGCCGGGACAGGAGGCACAGATACGCAGTATTTT,CASSAGTGGTDTQYF
TRBV5-1,TRBJ1-1,-,TRBD1,TGCGCCAGCTACCCCGACAGGGACATGAACACTGAAGCTTTCTTT,CASYPDRDMNTEAFF
TRBV3-1/TRBV3-2,TRBJ1-3,-,TRBD1,TGTGCCAGCAGCCAAGATCCAGCGGACAGGGGTCGTTCTGGAAACACCATATATTTT,CASSQDPADRGRSGNTIYF
TRBV13,TRBJ2-2,-,-,TGTGCCAGCAGCTTTGGGGCGGGGGCTAACACCGGGGAGCTGTTTTTT,CASSFGAGANTGELFF
TRBV11-3,TRBJ1-2,-,TRBD1,TGTGCCAGCAGGTCACCTTCGGGACAGGCTTCTAACTATGGCTACACCTTC,CASRSPSGQASNYGYTF
TRBV27,TRBJ2-7,-,TRBD2,TGTGCCAGCAGTTTATCGCGGGGGGGCTACGAGCAGTACTTC,CASSLSRGGYEQYF
TRBV10-1,TRBJ2-2,-,-,TGCGCCAGCAGTGAGTGGCAGAACACCGGGGAGCTGTTTTTT,CASSEWQNTGELFF
TRBV2,TRBJ2-7,-,-,TGTGCCAGCAGTGTCTCACTGATCTACGAGCAGTACTTC,CASSVSLIYEQYF
TRBV19,TRBJ1-2,few,TRBD1,TGTGCCAGTAGTAGCCGCGCTAACAAGGGGGCATTTCATGGCTACACCTTC,CASSSRANKGAFHGYTF
TRBV4-1,TRBJ2-7,-,TRBD2,TGCGCCAGCAGCCAAGGGACTAGCGGGGTGTACGAGCAGTACTTC,CASSQGTSGVYEQYF
TRBV6-4,TRBJ1-2,-,-,TGTGCCAGCAGGGGTACAGGGTTCTATGGCTACACCTTC,CASRGTGFYGYTF
TRBV4-3,TRBJ1-2,-,-,TGCGCCAGCAGCCAAGTCAGGCCCCCCGGTCGGAACTATGGCTACACCTTC,CASSQVRPPGRNYGYTF
TRBV5-4,TRBJ1-2,-,TRBD1,TGTGCCAGCAGCGACTACCTGACAGGGGAATATGGCTACACCTTC,CASSDYLTGEYGYTF
TRBV2,TRBJ1-1,once,-,TGTGCCAGCGGACCCCGTACGAGGGTGAACACTGAAGCTTTCTTT,CASGPRTRVNTEAFF
TRBV3-1/TRBV3-2,TRBJ2-5,-,-,TGTGCCAGCAGCCAAGAAGCCGAGGTGCGGGGACCTCAAGAGACCCAGTACTTC,CASSQEAEVRGPQETQYF
TRBV5-8,TRBJ2-5,-,TRBD2,TGTGCCAGCAGCTTGGGCACTAGCGGGGGGCAGACCCAGTACTTC,CASSLGTSGGQTQYF
TRBV7-8,TRBJ1-1,-,-,TGTGCCAGCATGTTTCGTGGGAGCACTGAAGCTTTCTTT,CASMFRGSTEAFF
TRBV18,TRBJ1-6,few,TRBD1,TGTGCCAGCTCAGCCCGGACAGGGTCCAATTCACCCCTCCACTTT,CASSARTGSNSPLHF
TRBV7-6,TRBJ2-7,-,TRBD2,TGTGCCAGCAGCTATAGCGGGGGGCACGGCGAGCAGTACTTC,CASSYSGGHGEQYF
TRBV4-1,TRBJ2-5,-,TRBD2,TGCGCCAGCAGCCAAGTATCAGCGGGGGACCTTTCGTCGTACCAAGAGACCCAGTACTTC,CASSQVSAGDLSSYQETQYF
TRBV14,TRBJ1-1,-,TRBD1,TGTGCCAGCAGCCTTGAGCGACAGGGAGGAATGGCTTTCTTT,CASSLERQGGMAFF
TRBV3-1/TRBV3-2,TRBJ1-2,-,-,TGTGCCAGCAGCCAAGACAGGGGTGGATCTGGCTACACCTTC,CASSQDRGGSGYTF
TRBV4-1,TRBJ1-3,few,TRBD1,TGCGCCAGCAGCCCTACAGGGGGCGTGGGAAACACCATATATTTT,CASSPTGGVGNTIYF
TRBV7-8,TRBJ2-7,-,-,TGTGCCAGCAGCTTCTCGGGATTCTACTACGAGCAGTACTTC,CASSFSGFYYEQYF
TRBV7-9,TRBJ1-2,-,TRBD1,TGTGCCAGCCAAAAAGCAGGGGGCGTTGGCTACACCTTC,CASQKAGGVGYTF
TRBV24-1,TRBJ1-6,-,-,TGTGCCACCAGTGAGGGTCAAGGGAGCTCCTATAATTCACCCCTCCACTTT,CATSEGQGSSYNSPLHF